The sequence of this TCR beta chain was determined in a study of persistence of HIV-infected CD4 T cells. Study background: Up to about 200 mL blood was drawn at multiple time points; a couple of donors had single-time leukapheresis. General observations from the study: Within sorted populations, more oligoclonal TCRs accompanied more oligoclonal proviruses.

To note about this clone: Its cognate antigen is unknown.

Sequencing used immunoSEQ version 4 in survey mode. This table comes from immunoSEQ multiplex PCR, and its TCRdb copy is limited to in-frame clones, with some not included. The sample consists of about 19,000 clones, 65% of them appearing once. The CDR3 is 16 amino acids. The V gene's germline CDR1 is SGHVS and CDR2 FQNEAQ. The V segment lost 6 bases and the J segment 1 base; nucleotides outside the gene matches: 9. Overlapping HIV-1 Gag 15-mer peptides at 0.85 to 1 ug per peptide per mL were used. Sorting selected CD4+ T cells upregulating both CD40 ligand and CD69. This clonotype was obtained from an adult woman with HIV who was CMV-seropositive. This sample comprised CD4+ T cells sorted from PBMCs after 18-hour stimulation, obtained from a patient who received antiretroviral therapy. The chain carries TRBV7-8 and TRBJ1-1; 9 bases line up with TRBD1. The CDR3 DNA reads as TGTGCCAGCAGACGTGACCTGGACAGGGGGAACACTGAAGCTTTCTTT. Its translation is CASRRDLDRGNTEAFF. Filled out from reference TRBV7-8 and TRBJ1-1, the complete variable domain reads GAGVSQSPRYKVAKRGQDVALRCDPISGHVSLFWYQQALGQGPEFLTYFQNEAQLDKSGLPSDRFFAERPEGSVSTLKIQRTQQEDSAVYLCASRRDLDRGNTEAFFGQGTRLTVV.